What follows is one T cell receptor (beta chain) and its context. The protocol was immunoSEQ multiplex PCR, while the TCRdb copy is restricted to in-frame clones and leaves out a portion. The data contain about 410,000 clones, around 86% of them singletons. This sample stems from a study of blood T cell repertoires in COVID-19. Study details: Researchers got acute and convalescent COVID-19 samples from the United States, Italy and Spain. Nucleic acid was either cDNA or gDNA, and it came from T cells, B-cell-depleted T cells, or PBMCs.

Unmatched junction bases numbered 13, after V lost 4 bases and J lost 4 bases. From germline, CDR1 is SGHRS and CDR2 YFSETQ. This CDR3 spans 16 amino acids. This chain links TRBV5-1 with TRBJ1-2, with 7 bases matching TRBD1. Sequences were obtained from peripheral blood. This TCR derives from a woman aged 30 to 39 with active or convalescent COVID-19. The CDR3 reads CASSREGQDRPYGYTF. The CDR3 coding sequence is TGCGCCAGCAGCCGCGAAGGACAGGACAGGCCCTATGGCTACACCTTC.